These 24 T cell receptor beta chains came from one sample sequenced in a study of cytomegalovirus exposure and HLA in healthy donors. Sequencing was performed with immunoSEQ multiplex PCR; in TCRdb, only in-frame clones are kept and a portion is missing. Of roughly 59,000 clones listed, 85% to 95% were seen once; the top ten hold approximately 5.3%. The sequencing input was PBMCs. The receptors were gathered from a man aged 18 to 30 in good health and CMV-seropositive.

The chain couples TRBV27 to TRBJ1-1, with 7 bases fitting TRBD1. CDR3 length equals 14 residues. Germline V gene data show CDR1 as MNHEY and CDR2 as SMNVEV (reference sequence). V gave up 4 bases and J gave up 4 bases; unmatched junction bases: 6. The CDR3: CASSSKTGATEAFF. The CDR3 DNA sequence: TGTGCCAGCAGTTCAAAAACAGGGGCCACTGAAGCTTTCTTT.

V and J are TRBV27 and TRBJ2-1; no clear D gene. The germline V gene encodes CDR1 MNHEY and CDR2 SMNVEV (reference sequence). The CDR3 sequence is 13 residues long. The V end was cut by 8 bases, the J end by 0 bases, with 8 bases between. CDR3 sequence: CASALSSYNEQFF. CDR3 nucleotide sequence: TGTGCCAGCGCTTTGAGCTCCTACAATGAGCAGTTCTTC.

The chain couples TRBV4-1 to TRBJ2-2; 10 nucleotides agree with TRBD2. There are 17 residues in the CDR3. Per germline, CDR1 MGHRA and CDR2 YSYEKL. V was clipped by 5 bases and J by 5 bases; unmatched bases: 11. CDR3 nucleotide sequence: TGCGCCAGCAGCACCACCACCAGCGGGAGGGGTACCGGGGAGCTGTTTTTT. Translating gives CASSTTTSGRGTGELFF.

V gene TRBV5-1 combines with J gene TRBJ2-5; D is possibly TRBD1 (5 bases). The CDR3 is made up of 14 amino acids. Trimming left V 0 bases short and J 5 bases short, with 11 bases between. Germline lookup yields CDR1 SGHRS and CDR2 YFSETQ. Written as DNA, the CDR3 is TGCGCCAGCAGCTTGGGGGGCAACCCGGAGACCCAGTACTTC. Its protein product is CASSLGGNPETQYF.

The chain employs TRBV19 and TRBJ2-5; perhaps TRBD1 as D (6 bases). Per germline, CDR1 LNHDA and CDR2 SQIVND (reference sequence). Between the trimmed V and J ends, which lost 5 bases and 4 bases, there was a span of 14 bases. The CDR3 consists of 14 residues. The CDR3, as DNA: TGTGCCAGTAGTCAGGGGACGGCGAGAGAGACCCAGTACTTC. It codes for CASSQGTARETQYF.

The V and J genes are TRBV5-6 and TRBJ1-2; the match to TRBD1 covers 8 bases. J was trimmed by 3 bases and V by 4 bases; bases with no gene match: 5. CDR1 is SGHDT, CDR2 YYEEEE, per germline. The CDR3 runs 14 residues. The chain's CDR3 is CASSHKTGDYGYTF. As DNA, the CDR3 is TGTGCCAGCAGCCACAAGACAGGGGACTATGGCTACACCTTC.

The chain is built from TRBV18 and TRBJ2-1; 7 nucleotides agree with TRBD2. The CDR3 is made up of 12 amino acids. Germline CDR1 is KGHSH and CDR2 is LQKENI. Trimming took 0 bases from V and 10 from J; bases not matched to a gene: 0. The CDR3 nucleotides are TGTGCCAGCTCACCACCGGGGGGGGAGCAGTTCTTC. Encoded protein: CASSPPGGEQFF.

The CDR3 DNA reads TGTGCCAGCAGTTTGTTTCGGGACAGGCCAACAGATACGCAGTATTTT. It specifies CASSLFRDRPTDTQYF. The chain couples TRBV28 to TRBJ2-3; TRBD1 matches 8 bases. CDR1 is MDHEN and CDR2 is SYDVKM in the germline V gene. V shed 3 bases, J shed 3 bases, and the junction held 8 bases outside the gene matches. The CDR3 has 16 residues.

The chain uses TRBV9 and TRBJ2-5; TRBD1 agrees at 7 bases. The germline V gene encodes CDR1 SGDLS and CDR2 YYNGEE. The CDR3 extends over 19 amino acids. V shed 3 bases and J 0 bases; nucleotides not matched to a gene: 17. CDR3 DNA sequence: TGTGCCAGCAGCGCCTACCACCGGACAGGCCAAAATTACCAAGAGACCCAGTACTTC. Protein sequence: CASSAYHRTGQNYQETQYF.

The V gene is TRBV6-6, the J gene TRBJ1-1; 7 bases match TRBD1. With 5 bases clipped from V and 1 base from J, the junction kept 10 bases outside the gene matches. The CDR3 is made up of 16 amino acids. The germline gives CDR1 MNHNY, CDR2 SVGAGI (reference sequence). In nucleotides, the CDR3 is TGTGCCAGCAGTCGAGGGGGCGGGAAGGAGAACACTGAAGCTTTCTTT. This encodes CASSRGGGKENTEAFF.

The V call is TRBV6-5, the J call TRBJ2-2; no firm D call. Germline V CDR1 and CDR2: MNHEY, SVGAGI. The ends were cut back, 6 bases at V and 0 bases at J, with 11 bases in the middle. This CDR3 is 15 amino acids long. As DNA, the CDR3 is TGTGCCAGCAGGAATAGACAAGCGAACACCGGGGAGCTGTTTTTT. Its translation: CASRNRQANTGELFF.

This clone occurred a few times. The chain carries TRBV5-1 and TRBJ1-1, with D unresolved. V lost 5 bases to trimming and J lost 3 bases, with 11 bases between them. The germline V gene encodes CDR1 SGHRS and CDR2 YFSETQ. This CDR3 comprises 13 residues. This chain's CDR3 is CASRDSGDTEAFF. CDR3 DNA sequence: TGCGCCAGCAGGGATAGCGGGGACACTGAAGCTTTCTTT.

The chain has TRBV14 and TRBJ2-7; D unclear. Germline CDR1 and CDR2: SGHDN and FVKESK. V was pared by 2 bases and J by 4 bases, with 6 bases between. The CDR3 is 12 amino acids. The DNA of the CDR3 is TGTGCCAGCAGCCAATCCCAATACGAGCAGTACTTC. Translation: CASSQSQYEQYF.

The V call is TRBV11-2, the J call TRBJ2-5; TRBD2 agrees at 7 bases. This CDR3 spans 16 amino acids. Germline V lookup: CDR1 SGHAT, CDR2 FQNNGV. Trimming removed 5 bases from V and 2 bases from J; junction bases left unmatched: 11. The CDR3, as DNA: TGTGCCAGCAGCCATTGGACTAGTCACACGCAAGAGACCCAGTACTTC. Translated, it gives CASSHWTSHTQETQYF. The full variable domain, rest sourced from reference TRBV11-2 and TRBJ2-5, is EAGVAQSPRYKIIEKRQSVAFWCNPISGHATLYWYQQILGQGPKLLIQFQNNGVVDDSQLPKDRFSAERLKGVDSTLKIQPAKLEDSAVYLCASSHWTSHTQETQYFGPGTRLLVL.

This chain connects TRBV9 to TRBJ1-2, with 8 bases fitting TRBD1. The junction had 5 bases not matched to a gene; V was cut back by 0 bases and J by 7 bases. The germline gives CDR1 SGDLS, CDR2 YYNGEE. This CDR3 region has 14 residues. The DNA of the CDR3 is TGTGCCAGCAGCGTAGTTACAGGGGGTAGTGGCTACACCTTC. Its translation is CASSVVTGGSGYTF.

The V call is TRBV6-6, the J call TRBJ2-7, with D possibly matching TRBD1 (5 bases). The CDR3 contains 14 residues. V shed 3 bases and J shed 2 bases, with 11 bases lying between them. The germline V gene encodes CDR1 MNHNY and CDR2 SVGAGI (reference sequence). Written as DNA, the CDR3 is TGTGCCAGCAGTTATCCCCCAGGGACCTACGAGCAGTACTTC. It yields the protein CASSYPPGTYEQYF.

This clone was seen a single time. As DNA, the CDR3 is TGTGCCAGCAGCCAGCCGGGACAGGAAGGCTACGAGCAGTACTTC. This gives the protein CASSQPGQEGYEQYF. The gene calls are TRBV4-2 and TRBJ2-7, with 8 bases identical to TRBD1. The length of the CDR3 is 15 residues. With 3 bases clipped from V and 3 bases from J, the junction kept 7 bases outside the gene matches. The germline V gene has CDR1 LGHNA and CDR2 YNFKEQ.

This chain connects TRBV5-1 to TRBJ2-7; a possible D gene is TRBD1 (6 bases). This CDR3 contains 16 residues. Trimming left V 0 bases short and J 3 bases short, with 16 bases between. Germline CDR1 and CDR2: SGHRS and YFSETQ. The CDR3 loop is CASSLGIDGTNYEQYF. The CDR3 nucleotides are TGCGCCAGCAGCTTGGGTATAGACGGGACAAACTACGAGCAGTACTTC. Variable domain in full (rest from reference TRBV5-1 and TRBJ2-7): KAGVTQTPRYLIKTRGQQVTLSCSPISGHRSVSWYQQTPGQGLQFLFEYFSETQRNKGNFPGRFSGRQFSNSRSEMNVSTLELGDSALYLCASSLGIDGTNYEQYFGPGTRLTVT.

The chain carries TRBV19 and TRBJ1-2; D is ambiguous. Germline CDR1 LNHDA, CDR2 SQIVND (reference sequence). V gave up 5 bases and J gave up 4 bases, with 11 bases separating them. The CDR3 runs to 13 residues. As DNA, the CDR3 is TGTGCCAGTAGTTGGCAGGTGGGCTATGGCTACACCTTC. Protein: CASSWQVGYGYTF.

J is TRBJ2-3 and V is TRBV28; D is unresolved. This CDR3 region has 14 residues. Per germline, CDR1 MDHEN and CDR2 SYDVKM. V lost 1 base and J 11 bases, leaving 16 bases between the germline ends. In DNA, the CDR3 is TGTGCCAGCAGTTTATCCCTAGGCCGGCTCGGGCAGTATTTT. Translating gives CASSLSLGRLGQYF.

The CDR3 loop reads CASRGTSGSTNEQYF. The CDR3 DNA reads TGCGCCAGCAGAGGGACTAGCGGGAGCACGAACGAGCAGTACTTC. The V gene is TRBV10-2, the J gene TRBJ2-7, with 14 bases matching TRBD2. Germline values: CDR1 WSHSY, CDR2 SAAADI. V shed 6 bases, J shed 5 bases, and the junction held 6 bases outside the gene matches. The CDR3 contains 15 residues.

The chain is built from TRBV19 and TRBJ2-5; tentative D call: TRBD2 (6 bases). V was shortened by 1 base and J by 5 bases, with 17 bases between the two germline ends. The CDR3 sequence is 16 residues long. CDR1 and CDR2 from the germline V gene are LNHDA and SQIVND (reference sequence). The CDR3 region is CASSIGGGTIFETQYF. CDR3 sequence (DNA): TGTGCCAGTAGTATAGGTGGGGGGACCATCTTCGAGACCCAGTACTTC. The full variable domain, in which reference TRBV19 and TRBJ2-5 provide the parts outside the CDR3, is DGGITQSPKYLFRKEGQNVTLSCEQNLNHDAMYWYRQDPGQGLRLIYYSQIVNDFQKGDIAEGYSVSREKKESFPLTVTSAQKNPTAFYLCASSIGGGTIFETQYFGPGTRLLVL.

The chain joins TRBV5-1 to TRBJ1-1; 9 bases fit TRBD1. V was pared by 3 bases and J by 4 bases, with 4 bases of the junction left unmatched. The CDR3 covers 14 residues. Germline CDR1 is SGHRS and CDR2 is YFSETQ. The CDR3 sequence is CASSWTGVGTEAFF. As DNA, the CDR3 is TGCGCCAGCAGCTGGACAGGGGTGGGCACTGAAGCTTTCTTT.

The chain carries TRBV5-4 and TRBJ2-1; 7 bases align to TRBD2. After removal of 4 bases from V and 5 bases from J, the junction contained 12 bases not matched to a gene. Germline loops: CDR1 SGHNT, CDR2 YYREEE (reference sequence). The CDR3 has 16 residues. The CDR3 DNA is TGTGCCAGCAGCCCCCCGGGAGGCCCCCTTGACAATGAGCAGTTCTTC. This sequence encodes CASSPPGGPLDNEQFF.